This passage covers 4 T cell receptor beta chains from one sample sequenced in a study of T cell changes during pregnancy in multiple sclerosis (dated by TCRdb to the late 2010s). Preparation of the library involved the immunoSEQ multiplex PCR assay. TCRdb provides this immuneACCESS table in a form limited to in-frame rearrangements. Some clones are lacking; in checked studies, under half of them reflect an unresolved V gene, and why the rest are absent is not known. The sample yields roughly 39,000 clones; just over 90% were counted once. Over 1.1% of the sample rests with the top ten. The sequenced sample was PBMCs (not recorded whether the cells were cultured). These TCRs come from a female donor with multiple sclerosis, enrolled in a pregnancy study.

The chain couples TRBV5-1 to TRBJ2-1; no clear D. Germline V gene data show CDR1 as SGHRS and CDR2 as YFSETQ. V was shortened by 5 bases and J by 3 bases, with 6 bases between the two germline ends. The CDR3 totals 12 residues. Written as DNA, the CDR3 is TGCGCCAGCAGGGACGGCTACAATGAGCAGTTCTTC. It yields the protein CASRDGYNEQFF.

The chain carries TRBV9 and TRBJ2-1, with TRBD2 identical over 9 bases. V lost 0 bases to trimming and J lost 12 bases; unmatched junction nucleotides: 13. This CDR3 is 16 amino acids long. The germline CDR1 and CDR2 sequences are SGDLS and YYNGEE. This CDR3 is CASSVGGGRDDPLQFF. CDR3 coding DNA: TGTGCCAGCAGCGTAGGTGGCGGGAGGGACGACCCACTGCAGTTCTTC.

V usage is TRBV7-9 and J usage is TRBJ2-5, with unresolved D. The germline CDR1 and CDR2 sequences are SEHNR and FQNEAQ (reference sequence). Between the trimmed V and J ends, which lost 7 bases and 1 base, there was a span of 22 bases. This CDR3 spans 17 amino acids. CDR3 sequence reads: CASTLGVALVRQETQYF. Written as DNA, the CDR3 is TGTGCCAGCACCCTAGGAGTAGCACTTGTACGCCAAGAGACCCAGTACTTC.

V is TRBV27 and J is TRBJ1-1; no clear D. Trimming removed 7 bases at V and 4 bases at J, with 13 bases between. Germline assignment: CDR1 MNHEY and CDR2 SMNVEV (reference sequence). The CDR3 is made up of 13 amino acids. The CDR3 DNA follows: TGTGCCAGCAAATTGAGGGCTCTCACTGAAGCTTTCTTT. This translates into CASKLRALTEAFF.